The rows below give T cell receptor beta chains drawn from one sample of a study of blood T cell repertoires in COVID-19. Only in-frame clones appear in the TCRdb table, and some are missing; sequencing was by immunoSEQ multiplex PCR. This table holds a few hundred thousand clones, over 75% found once. The material sequenced was peripheral blood. The receptors come from a man in his fifties or sixties with active or convalescent COVID-19. Each CDR3 is given with its conserved first and last residue. A D gene is named only where the DNA matches it firmly. Size tells how often a clone was seen (once, few, many) or the class of an expanded clone, and some rows leave it out.

d_gene	abundance	j_gene	v_gene	CDR3nt	CDR3aa
.	.	TRBJ2-3	TRBV4-3	TGCGCCAGCAGCCAAGGAGTTAGCACAGATACGCAGTATTTT	CASSQGVSTDTQYF
TRBD1	once	TRBJ1-6	TRBV7-9	TGTGCCAGCAGCCCTTGGACAGGTTCCCACTCCTATAATTCACCCCTCCACTTT	CASSPWTGSHSYNSPLHF
TRBD1	.	TRBJ1-4	TRBV6-5	TGTGCCAGCGGTCGGGACAGCTATAATGAAAAACTGTTTTTT	CASGRDSYNEKLFF
.	.	TRBJ2-2	TRBV27	TGTGCCAGCAGTTTATCGCCCTCCGGCACCGGGGAGCTGTTTTTT	CASSLSPSGTGELFF
TRBD1	.	TRBJ1-2	TRBV3-1/TRBV3-2	TGTGCCAGCAGCCAAGGGCACAGGGGGGACTATGGCTACACCTTC	CASSQGHRGDYGYTF
.	.	TRBJ2-5	TRBV12-3/TRBV12-4	TGTGCCAGCAGTTCGGTCCAGGGAGGGACCCAGTACTTC	CASSSVQGGTQYF
TRBD1	.	TRBJ2-3	TRBV27	TGTGCCAGCAGGGACAGGGGGAGCACAGATACGCAGTATTTT	CASRDRGSTDTQYF
.	.	TRBJ1-2	TRBV2	TGTGCCAGCAGTGAACTGATGACACCGGGACTTAACTATGGCTACACCTTC	CASSELMTPGLNYGYTF
TRBD2	.	TRBJ2-1	TRBV11-3	TGTGCCAGCAGCTTAGATTCCGCTAGCGGGAGTTCTTATGAGCAGTTCTTC	CASSLDSASGSSYEQFF
TRBD1	.	TRBJ2-7	TRBV11-2	TGTGCCAGCAGCAAACCGGGACAGGGCTACGAGCAGTACTTC	CASSKPGQGYEQYF
TRBD2	.	TRBJ2-1	TRBV2	TGTGCCAGCAGATCCGGGACTAGCGGGTACAATGAGCAGTTCTTC	CASRSGTSGYNEQFF
.	.	TRBJ1-3	TRBV6-5	TGTGCCAGCCAGGGTGATGGAAACACCATATATTTT	CASQGDGNTIYF
.	.	TRBJ2-7	TRBV7-2	TGTGCCAGCAGCTTATGGGGAGCCTACGAGCAGTACTTC	CASSLWGAYEQYF
.	.	TRBJ2-3	TRBV11-2	TGTGCCAGCAGCTACAGGGTACCCACAGATACGCAGTATTTT	CASSYRVPTDTQYF
.	once	TRBJ1-1	TRBV30	TGTGCCTGGAAGGGACAAATGAACACTGAAGCTTTCTTT	CAWKGQMNTEAFF
TRBD2	.	TRBJ2-2	TRBV28	TGTGCTACCTGCCGGGGGGGCGCGATCACCGGGGAGCTGTTTTTT	CATCRGGAITGELFF
.	once	TRBJ2-1	TRBV18	TGTGCCAGCTCTCAGAACAGGGTTAGTGGAGCGAATAATGGGCAGTTCTTC	CASSQNRVSGANNGQFF
TRBD2	.	TRBJ2-2	TRBV18	TGTGCCAGCACCCCGGCTAGCGGGATTACCGGGGAGCTGTTTTTT	CASTPASGITGELFF
TRBD1	.	TRBJ2-3	TRBV7-7	TGTGCTAGCAGCCAGACGACAGGGAGCACAGATACGCAGTATTTT	CASSQTTGSTDTQYF
.	.	TRBJ1-5	TRBV9	TGTGCCAGCAGCGCGTGGGGCGGGGATCAGCCCCAGCATTTT	CASSAWGGDQPQHF
TRBD1	.	TRBJ2-5	TRBV19	TGTGCCAGTAGTATAGTACGTTTCTCGGGGACAGTGTACCAAGAGACCCAGTACTTC	CASSIVRFSGTVYQETQYF
TRBD2	.	TRBJ2-7	TRBV5-1	TGCGCCAGCAGCGACACTAGCGGGATTGTGTACGAGCAGTACTTC	CASSDTSGIVYEQYF
.	.	TRBJ1-1	TRBV24-1	TGTGCCACCAGTGATTCACAGGGACTGAACACTGAAGCTTTCTTT	CATSDSQGLNTEAFF
.	.	TRBJ2-5	TRBV6-5	TGTGCCAGCAGTTCTACAGGGAAAGAGACCCAGTACTTC	CASSSTGKETQYF
.	once	TRBJ1-1	TRBV2	TGTGCCAGCAGCGCCCCGGCAGGGAACACTGAAGCTTTCTTT	CASSAPAGNTEAFF
TRBD2	.	TRBJ2-7	TRBV6-1	TGTGCCAGCAGTGAATCGTCTAGCGGGAGAAATGAGCAGTACTTC	CASSESSSGRNEQYF
.	.	TRBJ1-2	TRBV15	TGTGCCACCAGCAACAGGGCAGGTGTCTATGGCTACACCTTC	CATSNRAGVYGYTF
.	few	TRBJ1-1	TRBV7-9	TGTGCCAGCAGCTTCGGACTCGCTAACACTGAAGCTTTCTTT	CASSFGLANTEAFF
.	.	TRBJ2-1	TRBV4-1	TGCGCCAGCAGCCAAGTTGTGACGGGGGTTAGCTCCTACAATGAGCAGTTCTTC	CASSQVVTGVSSYNEQFF
TRBD1	.	TRBJ1-2	TRBV6-5	TGTGCCAGCAGTTACTCGAGGCAGGGGGCAAATGGCTACACCTTC	CASSYSRQGANGYTF
.	medium-sized	TRBJ1-5	TRBV2	TGTGCCAGCCGGGGGGTTGGCAATCAGCCCCAGCATTTT	CASRGVGNQPQHF
.	.	TRBJ1-2	TRBV30	TGTGCCTGGAACAGCCTACGAAGCTATCGCTACACCTTC	CAWNSLRSYRYTF
.	.	TRBJ1-4	TRBV11-2	TGTGCCAGCAGCTTAAGCGGGGAGGGAAAACTGTTTTTT	CASSLSGEGKLFF
TRBD2	.	TRBJ2-5	TRBV28	TGTGCCAGCAGACCCGGAACCGGGACTAGCGGGAGAGAGACCCAGTACTTC	CASRPGTGTSGRETQYF
.	.	TRBJ1-3	TRBV7-9	TGTGCCAGCAGCTTGGGCCAGGGGTCCCAGAACTCTGGAAACACCATATATTTT	CASSLGQGSQNSGNTIYF
.	.	TRBJ2-2	TRBV11-1	TGTGCCAGCAGCTTAGAGAGGGCGAACACCGGGGAGCTGTTTTTT	CASSLERANTGELFF
TRBD2	.	TRBJ2-2	TRBV6-5	TGTGCCAGCAATTTAGCGGGGCTCAGAACCGGGGAGCTGTTTTTT	CASNLAGLRTGELFF
TRBD1	.	TRBJ1-2	TRBV18	TGTGCCAGCTCACGGACAGGGGCAGATTCCACTTCTGGCTACACCTTC	CASSRTGADSTSGYTF
TRBD2	.	TRBJ2-2	TRBV28	TGTGCCAGCAGTTTGCTTCTCTTGGGCGGGAGGAGCACCGGGGAGCTGTTTTTT	CASSLLLLGGRSTGELFF
.	.	TRBJ1-2	TRBV19	TGTGCCAGTACAACCCCCCCCAGGGGCGGCTACACCTTC	CASTTPPRGGYTF
.	.	TRBJ1-4	TRBV18	TGTGCCAGCTCACCACCGGATTCCGGGGTCGGCGAAAAACTGTTTTTT	CASSPPDSGVGEKLFF
.	.	TRBJ2-1	TRBV12-3/TRBV12-4	TGTGCCAGCACGCAAAACAGGGCCGGTGAGCAGTTCTTC	CASTQNRAGEQFF
.	.	TRBJ1-2	TRBV5-5	TGTGCCAGCAGCTCTGGCGGGGGCAACTATGGCTACACCTTC	CASSSGGGNYGYTF
TRBD1	.	TRBJ1-2	TRBV28	TGTGCCAGCAGTTTGACAGGGCCCCACTATGGCTACACCTTC	CASSLTGPHYGYTF
TRBD1	.	TRBJ2-1	TRBV9	TGTGCCAGCAGCGTAGTAGGAGGGACAGGGAAGGTCAATGAGCAGTTCTTC	CASSVVGGTGKVNEQFF
.	.	TRBJ1-4	TRBV3-1/TRBV3-2	TGTGCCAGCAGCCCCTCAACAGGGTATAATGAAAAACTGTTTTTT	CASSPSTGYNEKLFF
TRBD2	.	TRBJ2-1	TRBV5-4	TGTGCCAGCAGCCCCATCCAAAACATAGCGGGAGGGGTTGACAATGAGCAGTTCTTC	CASSPIQNIAGGVDNEQFF
.	once	TRBJ1-2	TRBV19	TGTGCCAGTAGTATAAGCGGCAGCGGGACCTATGGCTACACCTTC	CASSISGSGTYGYTF
.	.	TRBJ1-2	TRBV28	TGTGCCAGCAGTCAGGGGACCCCGAGGACCTATGGCTACACCTTC	CASSQGTPRTYGYTF
.	.	TRBJ1-2	TRBV6-5	TGTGCCAGCAGTTACTCGCAGGCCCTCTATGGCTACACCTTC	CASSYSQALYGYTF
.	.	TRBJ1-6	TRBV5-6	TGTGCCAGCAGCTACACAGGGTTGCTGTATAATTCACCCCTCCACTTT	CASSYTGLLYNSPLHF